This T cell receptor beta chain was obtained from a study of T cell responses to AZD1222 COVID-19 vaccine. General observations from the study: The sample set comprised mostly white British donors with more females, and clonal diversity was possibly underestimated. Unmutated regions of variants are reportedly targeted by nearly half of spike-specific TCRs.

Data came from immunoSEQ multiplex PCR; TCRdb stores just in-frame clones and leaves some out. The sample holds roughly 150,000 clones, about 93% seen once. Of note for this clone: Its cognate antigen is unknown.

This CDR3 has 14 residues. CDR1 SGHRS and CDR2 YFSETQ come from the germline V gene. The V end lost 0 bases, the J end lost 0 bases, and 7 bases lay between the germline ends. J is TRBJ2-7 and V is TRBV5-1; D call uncertain. This clonotype was obtained from an adult in good health. Sample: peripheral blood, taken on day 0 of AZD1222 vaccination. The CDR3 coding sequence is TGCGCCAGCAGCTTGGCCGTGGCCTCCTACGAGCAGTACTTC. It codes for CASSLAVASYEQYF.